Described below is a single T cell receptor (beta chain) sequence and its context. Antigen unknown. Unstimulated regulatory T cells (CD4+CD25+CD127-), CD4+CD25- non-regulatory cells, CD4 and CD8 cells were FACS-sorted from thawed PBMCs. The data stem from a study of Tregs in tolerant kidney transplant recipients. Whole-study findings and limits: Tregs expanded with activated donor B cells seemed most donor-specific. The small number of patients limits these findings pending further validation.

Generated by immunoSEQ multiplex PCR, the TCRdb table keeps only in-frame clones and is missing some. The sample has 35,000 to 55,000 clones, under 95% seen once; the top ten hold less than 0.75%. The V end was cut by 0 bases, the J end by 5 bases, with 13 bases between. The length of the CDR3 is 15 residues. Germline V lookup: CDR1 MNHNS, CDR2 SASEGT. The rearrangement uses TRBV6-1 and TRBJ1-2; D is ambiguous. This clonotype originated in a human donor in good health. Input material: Tregs from blood. The CDR3 nucleotides are TGTGCCAGCAGTGAAGCGAGGGTTCCTCGGTATGGCTACACCTTC. Translation gives CASSEARVPRYGYTF.